The text below deals with one TCR beta chain. Antigen unknown. Use of 60 Vbeta and 13 Jbeta primers characterized the PCR. The assay was immunoSEQ multiplex PCR, and TCRdb's table has in-frame clones only and misses some. This table holds some 150,000 clones, 65% to 85% found once. The CDR3 totals 15 residues. V lost 4 bases and J lost 7; bases outside the gene matches: 5. Germline V CDR1 and CDR2: SGHRS, YFSETQ. This sample is part of a study of cytomegalovirus exposure and HLA in healthy donors. Study-level results: Later work found most CMV-associated TCR beta chains apparently HLA-restricted.

The chain links TRBV5-1 to TRBJ1-4, with 12 bases matching TRBD1. This receptor was obtained from a woman in her thirties or forties in good health and CMV-seropositive. Sequenced sample: PBMCs. The CDR3 DNA follows: TGCGCCAGCAGCGCAGGGACAGGGGGCGCTGAAAAACTGTTTTTT. Protein: CASSAGTGGAEKLFF.